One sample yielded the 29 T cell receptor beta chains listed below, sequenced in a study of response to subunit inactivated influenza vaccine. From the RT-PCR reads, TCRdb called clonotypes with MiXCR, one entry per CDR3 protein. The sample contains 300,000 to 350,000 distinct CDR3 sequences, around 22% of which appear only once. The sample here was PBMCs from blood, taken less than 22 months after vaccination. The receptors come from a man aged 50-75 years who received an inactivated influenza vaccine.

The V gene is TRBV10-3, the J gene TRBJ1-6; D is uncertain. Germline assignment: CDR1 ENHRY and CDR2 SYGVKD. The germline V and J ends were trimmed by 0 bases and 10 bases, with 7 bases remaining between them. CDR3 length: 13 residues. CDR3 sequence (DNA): TGTGCCATCAGTGAGTCAGAGGGCTCACCCCTCCACTTT. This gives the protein CAISESEGSPLHF.

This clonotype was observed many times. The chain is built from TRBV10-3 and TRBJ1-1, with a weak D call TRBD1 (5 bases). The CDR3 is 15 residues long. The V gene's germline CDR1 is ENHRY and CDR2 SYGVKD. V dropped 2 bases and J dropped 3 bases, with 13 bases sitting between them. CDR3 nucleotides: TGTGCCATCAGTGAGGGCCGGGGGTTTGACACTGAAGCTTTCTTT. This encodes CAISEGRGFDTEAFF.

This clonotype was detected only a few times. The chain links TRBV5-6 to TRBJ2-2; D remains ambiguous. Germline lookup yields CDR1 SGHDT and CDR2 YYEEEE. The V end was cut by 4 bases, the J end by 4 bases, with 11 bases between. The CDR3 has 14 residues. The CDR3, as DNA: TGTGCCAGCAGCCTTGTCTCCGGCACCGGGGAGCTGTTTTTT. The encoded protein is CASSLVSGTGELFF.

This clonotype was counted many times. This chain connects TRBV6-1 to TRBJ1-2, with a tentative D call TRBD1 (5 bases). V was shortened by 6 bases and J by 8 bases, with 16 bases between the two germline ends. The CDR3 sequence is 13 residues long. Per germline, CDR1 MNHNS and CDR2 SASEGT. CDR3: CASRRTGTPGYTF. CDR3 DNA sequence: TGTGCCAGCAGACGCACCGGGACCCCAGGCTACACCTTC.

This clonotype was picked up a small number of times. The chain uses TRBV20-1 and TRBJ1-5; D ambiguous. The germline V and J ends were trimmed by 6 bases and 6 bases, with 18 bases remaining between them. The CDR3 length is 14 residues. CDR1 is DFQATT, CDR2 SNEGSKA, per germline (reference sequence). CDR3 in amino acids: CSASGSLIGQPQHF. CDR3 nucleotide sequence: TGCAGTGCGTCCGGGAGCCTTATAGGTCAGCCCCAGCATTTT.

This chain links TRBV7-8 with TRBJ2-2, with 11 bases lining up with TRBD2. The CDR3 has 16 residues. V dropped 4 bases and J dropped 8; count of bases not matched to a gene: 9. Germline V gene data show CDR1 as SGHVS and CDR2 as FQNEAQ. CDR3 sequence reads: CASSSRRLAGTGELFF. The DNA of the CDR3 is TGTGCCAGCAGCTCCCGCCGACTAGCGGGGACTGGGGAGCTGTTTTTT.

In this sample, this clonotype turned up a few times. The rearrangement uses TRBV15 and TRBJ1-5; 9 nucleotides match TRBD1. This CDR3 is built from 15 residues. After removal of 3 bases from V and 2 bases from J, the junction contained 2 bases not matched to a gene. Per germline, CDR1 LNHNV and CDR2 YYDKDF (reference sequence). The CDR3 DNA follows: TGTGCCACCAGCAGGACAGGGGGACGCAATCAGCCCCAGCATTTT. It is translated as CATSRTGGRNQPQHF.

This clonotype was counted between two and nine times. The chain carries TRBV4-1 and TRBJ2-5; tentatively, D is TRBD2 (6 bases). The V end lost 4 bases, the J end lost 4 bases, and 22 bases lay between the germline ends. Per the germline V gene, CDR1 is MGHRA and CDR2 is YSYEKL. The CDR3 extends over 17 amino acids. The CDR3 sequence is CASSPPGAGWGRETQYF. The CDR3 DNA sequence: TGCGCCAGCAGCCCCCCGGGAGCGGGCTGGGGGAGAGAGACCCAGTACTTC.

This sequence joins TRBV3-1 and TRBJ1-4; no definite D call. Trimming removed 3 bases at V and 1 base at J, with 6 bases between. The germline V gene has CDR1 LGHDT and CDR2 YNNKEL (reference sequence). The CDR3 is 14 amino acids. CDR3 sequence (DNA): TGTGCCAGCAGCCAGGGGATAACTAATGAAAAACTGTTTTTT. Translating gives CASSQGITNEKLFF.

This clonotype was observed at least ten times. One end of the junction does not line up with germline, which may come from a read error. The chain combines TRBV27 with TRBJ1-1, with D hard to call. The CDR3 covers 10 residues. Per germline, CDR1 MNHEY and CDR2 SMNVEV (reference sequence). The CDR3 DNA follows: TGTACCAGCGGGAGACCTGAAGCTTTCTTT. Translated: CTSGRPEAFF.

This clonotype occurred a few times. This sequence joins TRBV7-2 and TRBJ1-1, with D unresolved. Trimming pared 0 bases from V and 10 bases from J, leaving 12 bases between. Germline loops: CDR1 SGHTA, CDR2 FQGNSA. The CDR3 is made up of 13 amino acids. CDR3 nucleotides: TGTGCCAGCAGCTTAGCCAAGGGTTCGCGAGCTTTCTTT. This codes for CASSLAKGSRAFF.

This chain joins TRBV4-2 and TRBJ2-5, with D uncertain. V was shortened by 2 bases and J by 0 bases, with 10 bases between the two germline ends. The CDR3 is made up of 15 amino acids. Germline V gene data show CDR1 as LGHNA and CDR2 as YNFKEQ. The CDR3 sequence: CASSQSRVYQETQYF. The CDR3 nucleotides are TGTGCCAGCAGCCAATCAAGAGTGTACCAAGAGACCCAGTACTTC.

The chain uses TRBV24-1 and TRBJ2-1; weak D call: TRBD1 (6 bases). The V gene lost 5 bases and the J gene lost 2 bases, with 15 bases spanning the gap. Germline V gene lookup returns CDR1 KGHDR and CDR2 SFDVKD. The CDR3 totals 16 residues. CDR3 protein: CATSGYQGITYNEQFF. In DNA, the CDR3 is TGTGCCACCAGTGGTTACCAGGGGATAACCTACAATGAGCAGTTCTTC.

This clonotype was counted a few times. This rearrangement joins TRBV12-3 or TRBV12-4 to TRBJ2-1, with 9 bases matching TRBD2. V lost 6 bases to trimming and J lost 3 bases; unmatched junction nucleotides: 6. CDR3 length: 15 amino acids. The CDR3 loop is CASRRGGAFYNEQFF. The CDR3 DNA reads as TGTGCCAGCAGACGCGGGGGGGCCTTCTACAATGAGCAGTTCTTC.

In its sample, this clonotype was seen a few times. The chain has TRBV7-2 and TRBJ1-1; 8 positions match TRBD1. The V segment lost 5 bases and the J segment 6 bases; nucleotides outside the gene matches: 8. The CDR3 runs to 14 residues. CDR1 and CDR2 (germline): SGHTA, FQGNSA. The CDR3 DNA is TGTGCCAGCAGCACAAGACAGGGGAGGTCTGAAGCTTTCTTT. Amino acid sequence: CASSTRQGRSEAFF.

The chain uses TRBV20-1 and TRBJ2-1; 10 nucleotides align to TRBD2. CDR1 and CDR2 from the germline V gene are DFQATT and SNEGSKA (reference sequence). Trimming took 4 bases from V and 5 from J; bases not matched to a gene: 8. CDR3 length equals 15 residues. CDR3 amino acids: CSATAPSGGDNEQFF. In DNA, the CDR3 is TGCAGTGCTACCGCCCCTAGCGGGGGTGACAATGAGCAGTTCTTC.

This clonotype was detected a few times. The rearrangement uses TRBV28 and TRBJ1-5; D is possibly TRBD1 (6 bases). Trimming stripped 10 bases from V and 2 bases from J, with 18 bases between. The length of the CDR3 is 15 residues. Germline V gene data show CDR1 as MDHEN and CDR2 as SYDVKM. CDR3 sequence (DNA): TGTGCCACTAGAGGGGGGGGGCATCGCAATCAGCCCCAGCATTTT. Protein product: CATRGGGHRNQPQHF.

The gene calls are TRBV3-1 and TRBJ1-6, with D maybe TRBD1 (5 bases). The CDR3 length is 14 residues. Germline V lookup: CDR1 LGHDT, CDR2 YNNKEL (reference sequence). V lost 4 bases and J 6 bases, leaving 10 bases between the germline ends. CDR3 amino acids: CASSRGRGNSPLHF. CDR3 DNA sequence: TGTGCCAGCAGCCGCGGGAGGGGTAATTCACCCCTCCACTTT.

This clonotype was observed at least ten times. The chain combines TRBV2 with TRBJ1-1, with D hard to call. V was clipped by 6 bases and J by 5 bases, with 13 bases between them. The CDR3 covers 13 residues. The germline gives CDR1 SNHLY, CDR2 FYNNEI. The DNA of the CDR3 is TGTGCCAGCAGGGAGGGATTTGTAACTGAAGCTTTCTTT. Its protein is CASREGFVTEAFF.

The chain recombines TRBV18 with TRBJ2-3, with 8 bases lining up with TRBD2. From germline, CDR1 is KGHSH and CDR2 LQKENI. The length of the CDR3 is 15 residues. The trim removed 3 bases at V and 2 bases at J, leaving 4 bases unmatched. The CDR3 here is CASSPSSGYTDTQYF. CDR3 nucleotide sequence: TGTGCCAGCTCACCGTCTAGCGGGTACACAGATACGCAGTATTTT.

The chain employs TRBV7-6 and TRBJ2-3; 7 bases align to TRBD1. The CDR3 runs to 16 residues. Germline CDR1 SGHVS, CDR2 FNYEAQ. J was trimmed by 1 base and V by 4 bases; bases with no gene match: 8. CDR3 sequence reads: CASSSRWDSGTDTQYF. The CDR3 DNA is TGTGCCAGCAGCTCTCGGTGGGACAGCGGCACAGATACGCAGTATTTT.

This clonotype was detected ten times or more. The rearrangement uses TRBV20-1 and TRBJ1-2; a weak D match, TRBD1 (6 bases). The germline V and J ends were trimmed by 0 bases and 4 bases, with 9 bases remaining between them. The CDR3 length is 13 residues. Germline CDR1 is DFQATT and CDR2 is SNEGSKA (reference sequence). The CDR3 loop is CSARDGQSYGYTF. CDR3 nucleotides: TGCAGTGCTAGAGATGGACAGAGCTATGGCTACACCTTC.

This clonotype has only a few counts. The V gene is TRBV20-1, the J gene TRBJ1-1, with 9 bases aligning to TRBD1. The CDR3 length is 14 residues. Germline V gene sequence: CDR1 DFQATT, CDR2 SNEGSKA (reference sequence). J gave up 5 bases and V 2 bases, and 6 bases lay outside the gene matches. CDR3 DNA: TGCAGTGCTAGACTGGGACAGGGAGGAACTGAAGCTTTCTTT. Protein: CSARLGQGGTEAFF.

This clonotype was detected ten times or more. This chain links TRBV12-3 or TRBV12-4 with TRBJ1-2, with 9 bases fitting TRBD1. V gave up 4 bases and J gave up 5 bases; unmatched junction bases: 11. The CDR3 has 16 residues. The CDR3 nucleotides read TGTGCCAGCAGTTCCTCCCGGACAGGGGCGAGATATGGCTACACCTTC. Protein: CASSSSRTGARYGYTF.

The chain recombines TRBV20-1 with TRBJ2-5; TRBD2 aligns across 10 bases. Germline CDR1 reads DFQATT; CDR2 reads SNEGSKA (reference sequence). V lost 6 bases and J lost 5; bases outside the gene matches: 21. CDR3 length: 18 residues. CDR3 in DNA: TGCAGTGCCGCCCCAAAATCCCTAGCGGGGGTTATTACGGAGACCCAGTACTTC. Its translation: CSAAPKSLAGVITETQYF.

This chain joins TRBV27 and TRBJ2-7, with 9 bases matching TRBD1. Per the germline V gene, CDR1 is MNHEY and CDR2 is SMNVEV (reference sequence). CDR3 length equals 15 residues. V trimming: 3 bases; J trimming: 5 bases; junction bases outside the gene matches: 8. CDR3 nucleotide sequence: TGTGCCAGCAGTTTGGACGACAGGGGGAATCACGAGCAGTACTTC. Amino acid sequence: CASSLDDRGNHEQYF.

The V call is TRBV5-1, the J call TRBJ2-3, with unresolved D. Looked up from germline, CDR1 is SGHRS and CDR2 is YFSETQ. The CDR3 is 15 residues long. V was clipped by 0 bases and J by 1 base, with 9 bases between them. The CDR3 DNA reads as TGCGCCAGCAGCTTGGAAGGGTTCGGCACAGATACGCAGTATTTT. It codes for CASSLEGFGTDTQYF.

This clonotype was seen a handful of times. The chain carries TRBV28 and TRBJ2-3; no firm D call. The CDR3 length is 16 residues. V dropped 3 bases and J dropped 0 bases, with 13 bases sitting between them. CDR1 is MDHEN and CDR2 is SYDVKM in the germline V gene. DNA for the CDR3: TGTGCCAGCAGTTTCGGTAGCTTTACTAGCACAGATACGCAGTATTTT. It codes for CASSFGSFTSTDTQYF.

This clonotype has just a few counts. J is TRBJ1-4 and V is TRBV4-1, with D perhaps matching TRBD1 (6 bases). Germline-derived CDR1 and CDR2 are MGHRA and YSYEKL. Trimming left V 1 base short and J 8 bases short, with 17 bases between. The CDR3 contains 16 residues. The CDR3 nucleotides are TGCGCCAGCAGCCAAGCTGGGACACCAGGGATGGAAAAACTGTTTTTT. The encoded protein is CASSQAGTPGMEKLFF.